The source of this T cell receptor beta chain is a study of CD4 T cells in relation to SARS-CoV-2 and coronaviruses. Study as a whole: Negative control cultures got HIV-1 Nef peptides or no peptide.

Generated by immunoSEQ multiplex PCR, the TCRdb table keeps only in-frame clones and is missing some. The sample yields about 20,000 clones, about 70% seen once. Before the COVID-19 pandemic, during about 2011-2019, CD4+ T cells were taken from unexposed donors. Isolation of CD4+ T cells took place after around eleven days in culture. Germline V gene lookup returns CDR1 SQVTM and CDR2 ANQGSEA. The CDR3 extends over 13 amino acids. V shed 7 bases, J shed 6 bases, and the junction held 8 bases outside the gene matches. A word on this clone: Its antigen remains unidentified.

The sequenced sample was CD4+ T cells from PBMCs, cultured in vitro. The chain combines TRBV29-1 with TRBJ2-7; 11 bases match TRBD2. This TCR was recovered from a human donor in good health. For the CDR3, the DNA is TGCAGCGCCCGGGTAGCGGGAGGGTCCGAGCAGTACTTC. Its protein product is CSARVAGGSEQYF.